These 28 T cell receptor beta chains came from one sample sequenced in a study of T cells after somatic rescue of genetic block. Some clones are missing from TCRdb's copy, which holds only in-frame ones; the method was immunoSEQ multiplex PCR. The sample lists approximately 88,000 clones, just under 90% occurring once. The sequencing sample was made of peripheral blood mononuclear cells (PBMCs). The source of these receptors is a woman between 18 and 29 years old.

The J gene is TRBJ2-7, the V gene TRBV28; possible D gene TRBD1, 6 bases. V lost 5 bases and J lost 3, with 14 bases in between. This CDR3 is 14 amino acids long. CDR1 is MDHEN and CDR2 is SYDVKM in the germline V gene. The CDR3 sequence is CASSVQGLNYEQYF. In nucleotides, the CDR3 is TGTGCCAGCAGTGTGCAGGGGCTCAACTACGAGCAGTACTTC.

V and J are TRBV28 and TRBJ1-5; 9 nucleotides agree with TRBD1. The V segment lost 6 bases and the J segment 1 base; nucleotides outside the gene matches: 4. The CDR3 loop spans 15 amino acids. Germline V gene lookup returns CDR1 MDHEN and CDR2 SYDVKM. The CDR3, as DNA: TGTGCCAGCAGACGACAGGGGGAGAGCAATCAGCCCCAGCATTTT. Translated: CASRRQGESNQPQHF.

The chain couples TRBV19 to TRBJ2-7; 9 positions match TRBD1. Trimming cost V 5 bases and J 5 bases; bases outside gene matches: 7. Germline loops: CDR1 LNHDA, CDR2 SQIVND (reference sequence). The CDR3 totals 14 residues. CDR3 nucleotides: TGTGCCAGTAGTTGGGAACAGGGGGCGAACGAGCAGTACTTC. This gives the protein CASSWEQGANEQYF.

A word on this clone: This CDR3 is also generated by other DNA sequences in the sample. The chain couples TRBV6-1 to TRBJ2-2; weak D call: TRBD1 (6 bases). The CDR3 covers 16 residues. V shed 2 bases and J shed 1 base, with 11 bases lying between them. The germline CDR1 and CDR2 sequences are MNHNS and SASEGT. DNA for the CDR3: TGTGCCAGCAGTGAAATTCCGGGACAGAACACCGGGGAGCTGTTTTTT. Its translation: CASSEIPGQNTGELFF.

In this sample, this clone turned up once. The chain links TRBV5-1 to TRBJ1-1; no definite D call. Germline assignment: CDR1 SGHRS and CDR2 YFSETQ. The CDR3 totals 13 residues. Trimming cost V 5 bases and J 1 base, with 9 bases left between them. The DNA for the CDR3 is TGCGCCAGCAGAGACCAGCGGAACACTGAAGCTTTCTTT. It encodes CASRDQRNTEAFF.

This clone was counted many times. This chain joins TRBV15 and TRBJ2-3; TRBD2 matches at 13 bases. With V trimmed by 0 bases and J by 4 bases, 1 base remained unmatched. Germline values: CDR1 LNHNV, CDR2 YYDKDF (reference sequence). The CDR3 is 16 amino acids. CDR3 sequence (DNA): TGTGCCACCAGCAGAGAACTAGCGGGAGGGCCAGATACGCAGTATTTT. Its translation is CATSRELAGGPDTQYF.

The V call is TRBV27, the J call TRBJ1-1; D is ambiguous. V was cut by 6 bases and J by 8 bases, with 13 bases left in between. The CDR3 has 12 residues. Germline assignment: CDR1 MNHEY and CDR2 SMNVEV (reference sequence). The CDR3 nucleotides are TGTGCCAGCAGCTCCATGGGGAGGGAAGCTTTCTTT. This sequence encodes CASSSMGREAFF.

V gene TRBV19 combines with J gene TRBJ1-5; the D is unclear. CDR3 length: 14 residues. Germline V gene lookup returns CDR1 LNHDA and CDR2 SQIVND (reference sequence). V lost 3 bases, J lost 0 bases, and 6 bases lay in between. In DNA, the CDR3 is TGTGCCAGTAGTATCGGGTATAGCAATCAGCCCCAGCATTTT. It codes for CASSIGYSNQPQHF. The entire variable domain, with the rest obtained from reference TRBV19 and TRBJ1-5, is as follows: DGGITQSPKYLFRKEGQNVTLSCEQNLNHDAMYWYRQDPGQGLRLIYYSQIVNDFQKGDIAEGYSVSREKKESFPLTVTSAQKNPTAFYLCASSIGYSNQPQHFGDGTRLSIL.

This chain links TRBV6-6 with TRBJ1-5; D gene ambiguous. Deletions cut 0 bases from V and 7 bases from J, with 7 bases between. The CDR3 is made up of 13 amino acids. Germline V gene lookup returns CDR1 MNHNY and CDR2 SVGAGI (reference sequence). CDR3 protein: CASSYSASQPQHF. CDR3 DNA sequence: TGTGCCAGCAGTTACTCTGCCAGCCAGCCCCAGCATTTT.

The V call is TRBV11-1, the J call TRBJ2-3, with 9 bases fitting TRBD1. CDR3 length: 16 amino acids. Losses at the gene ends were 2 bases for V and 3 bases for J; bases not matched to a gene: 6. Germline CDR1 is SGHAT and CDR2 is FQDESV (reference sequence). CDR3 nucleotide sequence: TGTGCCAGCAGCTTACCAATTGGACAGGGGACAGATACGCAGTATTTT. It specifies CASSLPIGQGTDTQYF.

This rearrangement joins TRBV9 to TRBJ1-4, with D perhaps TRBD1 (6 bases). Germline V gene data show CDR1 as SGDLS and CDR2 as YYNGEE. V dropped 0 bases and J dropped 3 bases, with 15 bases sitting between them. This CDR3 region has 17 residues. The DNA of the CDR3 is TGTGCCAGCAGCGTAGATGTGTCGGGGGCGGCTAATGAAAAACTGTTTTTT. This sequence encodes CASSVDVSGAANEKLFF.

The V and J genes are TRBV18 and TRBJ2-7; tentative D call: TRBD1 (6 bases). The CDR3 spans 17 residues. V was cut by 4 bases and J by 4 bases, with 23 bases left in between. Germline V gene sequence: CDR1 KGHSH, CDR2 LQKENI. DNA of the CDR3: TGTGCCAGCTCACTACGACAGGCAACCACATCCGAATACGAGCAGTACTTC. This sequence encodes CASSLRQATTSEYEQYF.

This chain's CDR3 is CASSLAAGAGWSKSNEQFF. CDR3 nucleotide sequence: TGTGCCAGCAGCTTGGCCGCGGGGGCAGGATGGAGCAAGAGCAATGAGCAGTTCTTC. V usage is TRBV5-6 and J usage is TRBJ2-1, with D possibly matching TRBD2 (7 bases). V was shortened by 0 bases and J by 6 bases, with 25 bases between the two germline ends. The CDR3 covers 19 residues. Germline V gene lookup returns CDR1 SGHDT and CDR2 YYEEEE.

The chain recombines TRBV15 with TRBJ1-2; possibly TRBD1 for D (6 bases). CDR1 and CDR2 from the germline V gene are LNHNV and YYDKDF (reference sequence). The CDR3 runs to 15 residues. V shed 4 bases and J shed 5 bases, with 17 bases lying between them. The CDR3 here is CATSKVRGDRYGYTF. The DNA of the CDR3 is TGTGCCACCAGCAAGGTCAGGGGAGATCGTTATGGCTACACCTTC.

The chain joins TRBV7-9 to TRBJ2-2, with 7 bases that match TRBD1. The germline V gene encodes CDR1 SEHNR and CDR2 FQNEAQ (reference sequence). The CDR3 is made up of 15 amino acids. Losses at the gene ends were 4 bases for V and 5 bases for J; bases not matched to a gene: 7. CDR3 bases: TGTGCCAGCAGCTACCTACAGGGGTTTACCGGGGAGCTGTTTTTT. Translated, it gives CASSYLQGFTGELFF.

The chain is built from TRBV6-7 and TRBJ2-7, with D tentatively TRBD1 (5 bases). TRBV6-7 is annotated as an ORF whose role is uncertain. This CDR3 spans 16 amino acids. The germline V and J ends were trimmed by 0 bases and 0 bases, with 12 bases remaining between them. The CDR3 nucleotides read TGTGCCAGCAGTTACTCTCCCGACAGCCCCTCCTACGAGCAGTACTTC. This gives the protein CASSYSPDSPSYEQYF.

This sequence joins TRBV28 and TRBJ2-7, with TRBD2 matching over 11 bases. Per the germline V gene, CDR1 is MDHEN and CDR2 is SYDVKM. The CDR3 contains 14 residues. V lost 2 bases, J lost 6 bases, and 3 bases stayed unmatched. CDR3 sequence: CASSLATSGTEQYF. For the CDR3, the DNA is TGTGCCAGCAGTTTAGCGACTAGCGGGACCGAGCAGTACTTC.

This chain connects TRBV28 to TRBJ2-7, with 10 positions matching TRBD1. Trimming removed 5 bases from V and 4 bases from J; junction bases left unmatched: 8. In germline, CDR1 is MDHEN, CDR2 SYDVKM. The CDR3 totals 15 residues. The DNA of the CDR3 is TGTGCCAGCAGTCCAAGACAGGGGGCGGGGTACGAGCAGTACTTC. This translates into CASSPRQGAGYEQYF.

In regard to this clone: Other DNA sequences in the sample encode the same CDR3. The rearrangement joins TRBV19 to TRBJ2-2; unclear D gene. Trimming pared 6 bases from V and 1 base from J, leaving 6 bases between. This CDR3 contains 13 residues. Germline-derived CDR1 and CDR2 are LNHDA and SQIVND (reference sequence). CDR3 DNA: TGTGCCAGTAGGACGGGGAACACCGGGGAGCTGTTTTTT. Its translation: CASRTGNTGELFF.

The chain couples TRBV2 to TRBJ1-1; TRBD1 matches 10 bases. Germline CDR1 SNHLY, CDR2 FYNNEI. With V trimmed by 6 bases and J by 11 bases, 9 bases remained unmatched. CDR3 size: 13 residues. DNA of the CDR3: TGTGCCAGCAGGGACGACAGGGGGCTTGGGGCTTTCTTT. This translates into CASRDDRGLGAFF.

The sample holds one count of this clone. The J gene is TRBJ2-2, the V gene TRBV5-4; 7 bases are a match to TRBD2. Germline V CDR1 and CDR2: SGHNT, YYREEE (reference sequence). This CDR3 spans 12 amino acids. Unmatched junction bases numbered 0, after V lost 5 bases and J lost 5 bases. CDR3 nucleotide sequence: TGTGCCAGCAGGCGGGGGACCGGGGAGCTGTTTTTT. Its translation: CASRRGTGELFF.

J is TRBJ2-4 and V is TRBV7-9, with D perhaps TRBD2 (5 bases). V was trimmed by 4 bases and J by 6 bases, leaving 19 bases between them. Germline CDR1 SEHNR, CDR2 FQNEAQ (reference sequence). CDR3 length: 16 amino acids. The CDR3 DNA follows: TGTGCCAGCAGCTCCGGATTAATTGGACTGAGAAACATTCAGTACTTC. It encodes CASSSGLIGLRNIQYF.

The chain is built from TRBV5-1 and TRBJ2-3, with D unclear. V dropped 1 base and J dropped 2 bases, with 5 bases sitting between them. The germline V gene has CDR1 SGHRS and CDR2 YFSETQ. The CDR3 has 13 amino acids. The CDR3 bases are TGCGCCAGCAGCTTGTTCGCCACAGATACGCAGTATTTT. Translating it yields CASSLFATDTQYF. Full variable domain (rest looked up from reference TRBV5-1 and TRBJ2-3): KAGVTQTPRYLIKTRGQQVTLSCSPISGHRSVSWYQQTPGQGLQFLFEYFSETQRNKGNFPGRFSGRQFSNSRSEMNVSTLELGDSALYLCASSLFATDTQYFGPGTRLTVL.

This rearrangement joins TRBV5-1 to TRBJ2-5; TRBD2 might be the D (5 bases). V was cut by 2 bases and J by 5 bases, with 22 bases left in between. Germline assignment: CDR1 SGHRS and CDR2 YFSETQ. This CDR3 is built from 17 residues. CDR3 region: CASSFGETQTRGETQYF. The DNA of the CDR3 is TGCGCCAGCAGCTTCGGGGAAACCCAGACCAGAGGGGAGACCCAGTACTTC. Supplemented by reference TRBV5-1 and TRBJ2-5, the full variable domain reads KAGVTQTPRYLIKTRGQQVTLSCSPISGHRSVSWYQQTPGQGLQFLFEYFSETQRNKGNFPGRFSGRQFSNSRSEMNVSTLELGDSALYLCASSFGETQTRGETQYFGPGTRLLVL.

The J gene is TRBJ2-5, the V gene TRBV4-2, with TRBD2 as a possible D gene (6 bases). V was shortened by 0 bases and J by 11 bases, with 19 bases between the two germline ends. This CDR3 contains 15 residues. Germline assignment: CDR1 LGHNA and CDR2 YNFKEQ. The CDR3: CASSQDPRQSGEQYF. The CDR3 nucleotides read TGTGCCAGCAGCCAAGATCCCCGACAGTCGGGAGAGCAGTACTTC.

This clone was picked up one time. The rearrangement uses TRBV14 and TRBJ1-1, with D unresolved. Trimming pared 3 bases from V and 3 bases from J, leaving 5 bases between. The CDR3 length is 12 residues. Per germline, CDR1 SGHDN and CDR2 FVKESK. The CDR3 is CASSQADTEAFF. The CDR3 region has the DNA TGTGCCAGCAGCCAGGCGGACACTGAAGCTTTCTTT.

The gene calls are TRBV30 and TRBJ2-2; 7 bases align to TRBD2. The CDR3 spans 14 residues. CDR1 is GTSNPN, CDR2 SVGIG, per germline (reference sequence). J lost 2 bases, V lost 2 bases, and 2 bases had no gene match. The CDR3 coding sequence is TGTGCCTGGAGTTCGGGGGGTAACACCGGGGAGCTGTTTTTT. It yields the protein CAWSSGGNTGELFF. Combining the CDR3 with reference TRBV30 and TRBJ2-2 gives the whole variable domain SQTIHQWPATLVQPVGSPLSLECTVEGTSNPNLYWYRQAAGRGLQLLFYSVGIGQISSEVPQNLSASRPQDRQFILSSKKLLLSDSGFYLCAWSSGGNTGELFFGEGSRLTVL.

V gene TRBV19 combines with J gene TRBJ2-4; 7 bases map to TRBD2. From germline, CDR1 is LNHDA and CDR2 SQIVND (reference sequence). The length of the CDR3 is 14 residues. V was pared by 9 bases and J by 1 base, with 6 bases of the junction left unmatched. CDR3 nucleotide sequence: TGTGCCAGCTTGAATAGCGGGGCCAAAAACATTCAGTACTTC. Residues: CASLNSGAKNIQYF.